The entry below describes one T cell receptor (beta chain). A much larger clone lies one base from this, so it may be a read error. Seattle patient enrollment occurred during active infection, with longitudinal follow-up thereafter. The data are from a study of blood T cell repertoires in COVID-19. Turning to the study itself: The cDNA or gDNA used as material had been derived from T cells, B-cell-depleted T cells, or PBMCs.

Per the original methods: Amplified reference gene primers provided the basis for estimating nucleated cell counts. Produced via immunoSEQ multiplex PCR; TCRdb's table is partial and in-frame only. V, J and clone size are those of that table, while D and trimming were read from the DNA. The table shows approximately 440,000 clones, with 70% to 90% occurring only once. The sequence was obtained from a woman aged 45-65 years with COVID-19, enrolled during active disease. Material for sequencing was peripheral blood.

CDR3 DNA sequence: TGTGCCAGCAGCCCGGAGGATACGCAGTATTTT. Its translation is CASSPEDTQYF. The chain recombines TRBV6-5 with TRBJ2-3; D is undetermined. The CDR3 is 11 residues long. Germline V gene sequence: CDR1 MNHEY, CDR2 SVGAGI. The V gene lost 6 bases and the J gene lost 6 bases, with 7 bases spanning the gap.